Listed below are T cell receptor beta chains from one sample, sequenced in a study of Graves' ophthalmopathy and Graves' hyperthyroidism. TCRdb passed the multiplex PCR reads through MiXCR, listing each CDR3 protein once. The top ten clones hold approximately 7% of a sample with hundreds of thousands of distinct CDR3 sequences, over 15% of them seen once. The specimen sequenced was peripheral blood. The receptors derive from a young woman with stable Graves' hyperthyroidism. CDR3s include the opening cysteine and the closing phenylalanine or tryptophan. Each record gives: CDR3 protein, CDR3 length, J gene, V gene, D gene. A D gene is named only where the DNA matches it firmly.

CDR3 protein: CASSHPFLTGANSYEQYF; CDR3 length: 18; J gene: TRBJ2-7; V gene: TRBV4-1; D gene: TRBD1
CDR3 protein: CASRRTGTGREQYF; CDR3 length: 14; J gene: TRBJ2-7; V gene: TRBV25-1; D gene: -
CDR3 protein: CSASRLWAWGPRGYTF; CDR3 length: 16; J gene: TRBJ1-2; V gene: TRBV20-1; D gene: -
CDR3 protein: CATSRDNWGTTNTGELFF; CDR3 length: 18; J gene: TRBJ2-2; V gene: TRBV15; D gene: -
CDR3 protein: CASSLAPGTGYGYTF; CDR3 length: 15; J gene: TRBJ1-2; V gene: TRBV27; D gene: TRBD1
CDR3 protein: CIHPQGALNQPQHF; CDR3 length: 14; J gene: TRBJ1-5; V gene: TRBV20-1; D gene: TRBD1
CDR3 protein: CASSQEKGLNTEAFF; CDR3 length: 15; J gene: TRBJ1-1; V gene: TRBV4-2; D gene: -
CDR3 protein: CASSFSGQGGGETQYF; CDR3 length: 16; J gene: TRBJ2-5; V gene: TRBV12-3/TRBV12-4; D gene: -
CDR3 protein: CASSLGQGSPGEQYF; CDR3 length: 15; J gene: TRBJ2-7; V gene: TRBV7-9; D gene: TRBD1
CDR3 protein: CSARDSYEQYF; CDR3 length: 11; J gene: TRBJ2-7; V gene: TRBV20-1; D gene: -
CDR3 protein: CSALKTGTVNEQYF; CDR3 length: 14; J gene: TRBJ2-7; V gene: TRBV20-1; D gene: TRBD1
CDR3 protein: CASSNLERTGELFF; CDR3 length: 14; J gene: TRBJ2-2; V gene: TRBV7-9; D gene: -
CDR3 protein: CASSPEGHSQETQYF; CDR3 length: 15; J gene: TRBJ2-5; V gene: TRBV5-1; D gene: -
CDR3 protein: CATSGPTGNTGELFF; CDR3 length: 15; J gene: TRBJ2-2; V gene: TRBV24-1; D gene: -
CDR3 protein: CASSPRLGGIAKNIQYF; CDR3 length: 17; J gene: TRBJ2-4; V gene: TRBV4-1; D gene: -
CDR3 protein: CASSHPVEAGEQYF; CDR3 length: 14; J gene: TRBJ2-7; V gene: TRBV4-1; D gene: -
CDR3 protein: CASGDIVNTEAFF; CDR3 length: 13; J gene: TRBJ1-1; V gene: TRBV6-2/TRBV6-3; D gene: -
CDR3 protein: CASSPGTGGLNQPQHF; CDR3 length: 16; J gene: TRBJ1-5; V gene: TRBV5-1; D gene: TRBD1
CDR3 protein: CASSQGHHKAYEQYF; CDR3 length: 15; J gene: TRBJ2-7; V gene: TRBV6-1; D gene: -
CDR3 protein: CASSEYGGADSPLHF; CDR3 length: 15; J gene: TRBJ1-6; V gene: TRBV25-1; D gene: -
CDR3 protein: CASREAGRTYGYTF; CDR3 length: 14; J gene: TRBJ1-2; V gene: TRBV19; D gene: -
CDR3 protein: CSARAGRNYGYTF; CDR3 length: 13; J gene: TRBJ1-2; V gene: TRBV20-1; D gene: -
CDR3 protein: CASGRTSGGAQETQYF; CDR3 length: 16; J gene: TRBJ2-5; V gene: TRBV19; D gene: TRBD2
CDR3 protein: CAWDRRDTEAFF; CDR3 length: 12; J gene: TRBJ1-1; V gene: TRBV30; D gene: -
CDR3 protein: CASSVGRWSSLGEETQYF; CDR3 length: 18; J gene: TRBJ2-5; V gene: TRBV9; D gene: -
CDR3 protein: CASSLRGQEKQYF; CDR3 length: 13; J gene: TRBJ2-7; V gene: TRBV5-1; D gene: TRBD1
CDR3 protein: CASVGEGGYTF; CDR3 length: 11; J gene: TRBJ1-2; V gene: TRBV6-5; D gene: -
CDR3 protein: CASSLEGRATEAFF; CDR3 length: 14; J gene: TRBJ1-1; V gene: TRBV7-2; D gene: -
CDR3 protein: CATSDLAGKGTDTQYF; CDR3 length: 16; J gene: TRBJ2-3; V gene: TRBV24-1; D gene: TRBD2
CDR3 protein: CASSVDARRNSPLHF; CDR3 length: 15; J gene: TRBJ1-6; V gene: TRBV9; D gene: -
CDR3 protein: CASAKIRWTEAFF; CDR3 length: 13; J gene: TRBJ1-1; V gene: TRBV6-1; D gene: -
CDR3 protein: CASSYSYTGAEAFF; CDR3 length: 14; J gene: TRBJ1-1; V gene: TRBV6-2/TRBV6-3; D gene: -
CDR3 protein: CASSEEAVGGQPQHF; CDR3 length: 15; J gene: TRBJ1-5; V gene: TRBV2; D gene: -
CDR3 protein: CASSPKQGARDTEAFF; CDR3 length: 16; J gene: TRBJ1-1; V gene: TRBV19; D gene: TRBD1
CDR3 protein: CSVGQAAAYGYTF; CDR3 length: 13; J gene: TRBJ1-2; V gene: TRBV29-1; D gene: -
CDR3 protein: CASTTDRAGGYTF; CDR3 length: 13; J gene: TRBJ1-2; V gene: TRBV27; D gene: TRBD1
CDR3 protein: CASRPSGRTNTEAFF; CDR3 length: 15; J gene: TRBJ1-1; V gene: TRBV19; D gene: -
CDR3 protein: CASGLLAGASYEQYF; CDR3 length: 15; J gene: TRBJ2-7; V gene: TRBV12-5; D gene: TRBD2
CDR3 protein: CSARDAGEYTEAFF; CDR3 length: 14; J gene: TRBJ1-1; V gene: TRBV20-1; D gene: -
CDR3 protein: CASSLQGGSYEQYF; CDR3 length: 14; J gene: TRBJ2-7; V gene: TRBV28; D gene: -
CDR3 protein: CASSLETGRYEQYF; CDR3 length: 14; J gene: TRBJ2-7; V gene: TRBV5-1; D gene: -
CDR3 protein: CASTGGTLTYEQYF; CDR3 length: 14; J gene: TRBJ2-7; V gene: TRBV12-3/TRBV12-4; D gene: -
CDR3 protein: CASSPTGRQETQYF; CDR3 length: 14; J gene: TRBJ2-5; V gene: TRBV19; D gene: -
CDR3 protein: CASSSQGQMNTGELFF; CDR3 length: 16; J gene: TRBJ2-2; V gene: TRBV11-2; D gene: -
CDR3 protein: CASSFQPNTEAFF; CDR3 length: 13; J gene: TRBJ1-1; V gene: TRBV5-5; D gene: -
CDR3 protein: CASSRGFYEQYF; CDR3 length: 12; J gene: TRBJ2-7; V gene: TRBV12-3/TRBV12-4; D gene: -
CDR3 protein: CASSLVAGKAGELFF; CDR3 length: 15; J gene: TRBJ2-2; V gene: TRBV7-2; D gene: -
CDR3 protein: CASSYPRGQLIYEQYF; CDR3 length: 16; J gene: TRBJ2-7; V gene: TRBV6-5; D gene: -